This T cell receptor (beta chain) was recorded in a study of cytomegalovirus exposure and HLA in healthy donors. Overall study context: Counted in an early data release were approximately 85 million unique TCRs from HLA-typed donors.

Primers for the PCR totalled 60 Vbeta and 13 Jbeta. Using immunoSEQ multiplex PCR, the repertoire was profiled, and TCRdb retains in-frame clones only, with some absent. The repertoire holds 93,000 or so clones, with roughly four fifths as singletons. CDR1 and CDR2 (germline): KGHSH, LQKENI. CDR3 length: 13 amino acids. V gave up 3 bases and J gave up 5 bases, with 10 bases separating them. Whole-study findings and limits: Later analysis associated a missense DCLRE1C variant with TCR beta V- and J-gene trimming. An analysis was carried out at a later point. It showed that HLA-associated TCR beta chains were more clonally expanded than equally common non-associated chains.

Worth noting for this clone: Its antigen is not known. The same CDR3 arises from other DNA sequences in this sample as well.

Though probably carrying unrecorded immune exposures, donors were nominally healthy at sampling. The chain couples TRBV18 to TRBJ2-5; no reliable D call. This receptor was identified in a woman aged 18-30 years in good health and CMV-seropositive. The sequenced sample was PBMCs. The CDR3 bases are TGTGCCAGCTCACCTCCTGTCGAGGAGACCCAGTACTTC. Protein: CASSPPVEETQYF.